Listed here are 13 T cell receptor beta chains from one sample, sequenced in a study of CD8+ T cells in alopecia areata. Following RNA extraction, reverse transcription yielded cDNA that acted as the sequencing template. Sequenced by immunoSEQ multiplex PCR; TCRdb stores in-frame clones only, minus some. The table has about 210,000 clones, under 60% seen once. Treatment meaning: oral pan-JAK inhibitor, 5-10 mg twice daily. Sequenced material: CD4+ T cells sorted from blood, taken at week 4, from a patient treated with tofacitinib. Receptor source: a human donor with alopecia areata.

The J gene is TRBJ1-2, the V gene TRBV18; tentative D call: TRBD1 (5 bases). The CDR3 runs to 14 residues. V gave up 2 bases and J gave up 7 bases, with 14 bases separating them. Germline V gene sequence: CDR1 KGHSH, CDR2 LQKENI. CDR3 region: CASSPGTRELGYTF. CDR3 coding DNA: TGTGCCAGCTCACCAGGGACTAGGGAACTTGGCTACACCTTC.

The CDR3: CASSLAGGLYSNQPQHF. The CDR3 coding sequence is TGTGCCAGCAGCTTAGCTGGGGGGCTTTATAGCAATCAGCCCCAGCATTTT. V and J are TRBV7-2 and TRBJ1-5; tentative D call: TRBD1 (6 bases). Germline V gives CDR1 SGHTA, CDR2 FQGNSA. V was shortened by 0 bases and J by 0 bases, with 12 bases between the two germline ends. The CDR3 is made up of 17 amino acids.

The V and J genes are TRBV29-1 and TRBJ2-1; 12 positions agree with TRBD2. V shed 2 bases, J shed 8 bases, and the junction held 7 bases outside the gene matches. The CDR3 is made up of 15 amino acids. Germline V CDR1 and CDR2: SQVTM, ANQGSEA. The CDR3 DNA reads as TGCAGCGTTGAACCCCGACTAGCGGGGGAATATGAGCAGTTCTTC. This gives the protein CSVEPRLAGEYEQFF.

This clone occurred once. The V and J genes are TRBV4-3 and TRBJ1-5, with D hard to call. The CDR3 runs to 16 residues. Germline CDR1 reads LGHNA; CDR2 reads YSLEER. V was trimmed by 0 bases and J by 3 bases, leaving 12 bases between them. The CDR3 is CASSQDAGSFNQPQHF. CDR3 sequence (DNA): TGCGCCAGCAGCCAAGATGCAGGATCTTTCAATCAGCCCCAGCATTTT.

This clone was recorded a few times. V gene TRBV7-2 combines with J gene TRBJ1-4; D uncertain. This CDR3 spans 15 amino acids. Germline values: CDR1 SGHTA, CDR2 FQGNSA. Trimming pared 2 bases from V and 7 bases from J, leaving 14 bases between. The CDR3 loop reads CASSLSPLPGEKLFF. The CDR3 bases are TGTGCCAGCAGCTTATCTCCCCTACCAGGTGAAAAACTGTTTTTT.

In the case of this clone: Within the sample, other DNA sequences also encode this same CDR3. The chain has TRBV5-1 and TRBJ1-5; D is uncertain. The CDR3 is 11 amino acids. Trimming left V 2 bases short and J 7 bases short, with 4 bases between. Germline-derived CDR1 and CDR2 are SGHRS and YFSETQ. The CDR3 sequence: CASSLGQPQHF. The CDR3 DNA follows: TGCGCCAGCAGCTTAGGGCAGCCCCAGCATTTT.

This chain connects TRBV29-1 to TRBJ2-1; D unresolved. Trimming left V 3 bases short and J 6 bases short, with 9 bases between. Germline V gene lookup returns CDR1 SQVTM and CDR2 ANQGSEA. CDR3 size: 12 residues. The CDR3 loop reads CSVEDRFNEQFF. The CDR3 DNA is TGCAGCGTTGAGGACCGGTTCAATGAGCAGTTCTTC.

The V gene is TRBV30, the J gene TRBJ1-3, with a tentative D call TRBD1 (6 bases). Germline V gene sequence: CDR1 GTSNPN, CDR2 SVGIG (reference sequence). V lost 0 bases and J 2 bases, leaving 11 bases between the germline ends. The CDR3 extends over 15 amino acids. In DNA, the CDR3 is TGTGCCTGGAGTGTAGGGTCAGGGGCTGGAAACACCATATATTTT. This sequence encodes CAWSVGSGAGNTIYF. Combining the CDR3 with reference TRBV30 and TRBJ1-3 gives the whole variable domain SQTIHQWPATLVQPVGSPLSLECTVEGTSNPNLYWYRQAAGRGLQLLFYSVGIGQISSEVPQNLSASRPQDRQFILSSKKLLLSDSGFYLCAWSVGSGAGNTIYFGEGSWLTVV.

The chain couples TRBV29-1 to TRBJ1-1; 9 bases are a match to TRBD1. This CDR3 spans 13 amino acids. The germline CDR1 and CDR2 sequences are SQVTM and ANQGSEA. With 6 bases clipped from V and 4 bases from J, the junction kept 6 bases outside the gene matches. CDR3 bases: TGCAGCGTCGGGACAGGGACTCCCACTGAAGCTTTCTTT. It codes for CSVGTGTPTEAFF.

This clone occurred a few times. The chain uses TRBV19 and TRBJ2-1, with 8 bases matching TRBD1. V was clipped by 7 bases and J by 6 bases; unmatched bases: 8. Germline V gene sequence: CDR1 LNHDA, CDR2 SQIVND (reference sequence). The CDR3 is 14 residues long. DNA of the CDR3: TGTGCCAGTAATCGACAGGGGAATAGCAATGAGCAGTTCTTC. Translated, it gives CASNRQGNSNEQFF.

There are a few counts of this clone. The chain combines TRBV10-3 with TRBJ2-1, with TRBD2 matching 13 bases. In germline, CDR1 is ENHRY, CDR2 SYGVKD. This CDR3 comprises 16 residues. V gave up 6 bases and J gave up 2 bases; unmatched junction bases: 4. The CDR3 DNA reads as TGTGCCATCAGGGGGACTAGCGGGGCCCCCTACAATGAGCAGTTCTTC. Translation gives CAIRGTSGAPYNEQFF.

The V gene is TRBV5-1, the J gene TRBJ2-2; D not certain. Germline V gene data show CDR1 as SGHRS and CDR2 as YFSETQ. Deletions cut 4 bases from V and 5 bases from J, with 6 bases between. CDR3 length equals 12 residues. The CDR3 loop is CASSVGTGELFF. The CDR3 DNA reads as TGCGCCAGCAGCGTAGGGACCGGGGAGCTGTTTTTT.

The CDR3 loop is CASSQDRGFHEQYF. CDR3 sequence (DNA): TGTGCCAGCAGCCAAGATCGGGGGTTCCACGAGCAGTACTTC. The chain has TRBV14 and TRBJ2-7; a weak D match, TRBD2 (6 bases). The CDR3 consists of 14 residues. The V gene lost 0 bases and the J gene lost 5 bases, with 11 bases spanning the gap. Germline CDR1 SGHDN, CDR2 FVKESK. Full variable domain (missing parts from reference TRBV14 and TRBJ2-7): EAGVTQFPSHSVIEKGQTVTLRCDPISGHDNLYWYRRVMGKEIKFLLHFVKESKQDESGMPNNRFLAERTGGTYSTLKVQPAELEDSGVYFCASSQDRGFHEQYFGPGTRLTVT.